This TCR beta chain was obtained from a study of T cells in Graves' hyperthyroidism and ophthalmopathy. Findings of the study overall: A model of 13 V-J features distinguished ophthalmopathy from stable hyperthyroidism. Blood also held most thyroid clonotypes expanded beyond 0.001.

At least ten counts were recorded for this clonotype. Its antigen is not identified. One junction end disagrees with the germline gene, perhaps due to a read error. Lactation, pregnancy, other autoimmune disease or uncontrolled infection led to exclusion of patients. Diagnoses were made from clinical symptoms, serum measures (thyroxine and TRAb), thyroid ultrasound and orbital computed tomography. Using RNA transcripts as the source, TCR beta CDR3 regions were amplified. HTBI primers were used for first-round RT-PCR of the TCR CDR3. TCRdb independently ran MiXCR on the multiplex PCR reads; one entry per CDR3 protein. The sample includes approximately 640,000 distinct CDR3 sequences, less than 45% seen only once; the top ten take approximately 7.2%. The CDR3 consists of 11 residues.

The sequenced sample consisted of peripheral blood or thyroid tissue (not recorded which). This sequence joins TRBV12-3 or TRBV12-4 and TRBJ1-2, with TRBD1 as a possible D gene (5 bases). The receptor's source is an adult man with Graves' disease, either hyperthyroidism or ophthalmopathy (not recorded which). CDR3 sequence: CASSRGYGYTF. The CDR3 nucleotides read TGCGCCAGCAGTAGGGGCTATGGCTACACCTTC.